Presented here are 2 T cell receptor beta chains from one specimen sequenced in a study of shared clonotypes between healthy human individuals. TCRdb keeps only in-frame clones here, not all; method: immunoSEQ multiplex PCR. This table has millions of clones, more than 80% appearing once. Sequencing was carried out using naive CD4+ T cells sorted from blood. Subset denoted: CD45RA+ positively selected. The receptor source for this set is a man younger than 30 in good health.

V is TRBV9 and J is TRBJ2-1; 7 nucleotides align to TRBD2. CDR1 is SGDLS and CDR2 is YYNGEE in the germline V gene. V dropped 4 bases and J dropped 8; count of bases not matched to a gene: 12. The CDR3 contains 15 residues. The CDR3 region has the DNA TGTGCCAGCAGCACCAGGGACTACCTAAGCGATGAGCAGTTCTTC. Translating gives CASSTRDYLSDEQFF.

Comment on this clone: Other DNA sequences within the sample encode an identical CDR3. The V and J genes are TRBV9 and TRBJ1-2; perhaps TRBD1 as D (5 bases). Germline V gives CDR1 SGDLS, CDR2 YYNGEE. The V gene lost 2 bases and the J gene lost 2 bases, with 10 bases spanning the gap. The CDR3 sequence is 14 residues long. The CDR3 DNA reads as TGTGCCAGCAGCGTGGGGGGTTCAAACTATGGCTACACCTTC. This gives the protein CASSVGGSNYGYTF.